Each of the 27 T cell receptor beta chains below was sequenced from the same sample in a study of cytomegalovirus exposure and HLA in healthy donors. PCR used 60 Vbeta primers and 13 Jbeta primers. Repertoires were generated with immunoSEQ multiplex PCR, while TCRdb's copy carries only in-frame clones and drops some. The sample holds about 150,000 clones, about 85% seen once. Sequencing input: PBMCs. Source of these receptors: a boy under 10 years old in good health and CMV-seronegative.

The V call is TRBV27, the J call TRBJ1-2; 8 bases map to TRBD1. CDR1 MNHEY and CDR2 SMNVEV come from the germline V gene (reference sequence). This CDR3 comprises 16 residues. V trimming: 5 bases; J trimming: 7 bases; junction bases outside the gene matches: 15. CDR3 DNA sequence: TGTGCCAGCAGTGGGGCCAGGGGGCGCGGTACGGGTGGCTACACCTTC. The encoded protein is CASSGARGRGTGGYTF.

The V call is TRBV9, the J call TRBJ2-6; possible D gene TRBD1, 5 bases. V was trimmed by 1 base and J by 1 base, leaving 15 bases between them. The germline V gene has CDR1 SGDLS and CDR2 YYNGEE. This CDR3 spans 18 amino acids. The CDR3 reads CASSVTTDPQSGANVLTF. DNA of the CDR3: TGTGCCAGCAGCGTAACGACAGACCCTCAATCTGGGGCCAACGTCCTGACTTTC. Combining the CDR3 with reference TRBV9 and TRBJ2-6 gives the whole variable domain DSGVTQTPKHLITATGQRVTLRCSPRSGDLSVYWYQQSLDQGLQFLIQYYNGEERAKGNILERFSAQQFPDLHSELNLSSLELGDSALYFCASSVTTDPQSGANVLTFGAGSRLTVL.

The V and J genes are TRBV27 and TRBJ2-7; D call uncertain. Germline CDR1 reads MNHEY; CDR2 reads SMNVEV (reference sequence). The CDR3 is 12 amino acids. The V and J ends lost 6 bases and 4 bases respectively, with 10 bases between them. CDR3 nucleotides: TGTGCCAGCAGGGAGAATGTGTACGAGCAGTACTTC. It translates to CASRENVYEQYF.

This clone has just a few counts. The chain links TRBV28 to TRBJ2-2; TRBD2 matches 7 bases. Germline values: CDR1 MDHEN, CDR2 SYDVKM. CDR3 length: 14 amino acids. After removal of 2 bases from V and 6 bases from J, the junction contained 3 bases not matched to a gene. The CDR3 spells CASSLRGVAGELFF. The CDR3 region has the DNA TGTGCCAGCAGTTTACGGGGGGTGGCCGGGGAGCTGTTTTTT.

The rearrangement links TRBV2 to TRBJ2-5; D ambiguous. V was pared by 7 bases and J by 2 bases, with 14 bases between. CDR3 size: 14 residues. Germline loops: CDR1 SNHLY, CDR2 FYNNEI. CDR3 protein: CASTPLSEQETQYF. DNA for the CDR3: TGTGCCAGCACCCCCCTGTCGGAGCAAGAGACCCAGTACTTC.

J is TRBJ2-1 and V is TRBV4-2; D unclear. The germline V gene encodes CDR1 LGHNA and CDR2 YNFKEQ. Trimming removed 4 bases from V and 1 base from J, with 20 bases in between. The CDR3 spans 18 residues. The chain's CDR3 is CASSPHTRRIKSYNEQFF. The CDR3 DNA reads as TGTGCCAGCAGCCCCCATACTCGCAGGATCAAGTCCTACAATGAGCAGTTCTTC.

The chain couples TRBV19 to TRBJ1-5; a weak D match, TRBD1 (6 bases). V was clipped by 2 bases and J by 2 bases, with 10 bases between them. Germline CDR1 reads LNHDA; CDR2 reads SQIVND (reference sequence). The CDR3 contains 15 residues. CDR3: CASSIRGYGNQPQHF. The CDR3 DNA sequence: TGTGCCAGTAGTATAAGGGGGTACGGCAATCAGCCCCAGCATTTT.

This clone was observed a handful of times. The chain joins TRBV19 to TRBJ1-2, with 7 bases lining up with TRBD1. The CDR3 runs 14 residues. The ends lost 5 bases at V and 6 bases at J; junction bases unmatched: 9. CDR1 is LNHDA, CDR2 SQIVND, per germline (reference sequence). The CDR3 region has the DNA TGTGCCAGTAGTCCACCACAGGGGTTCGATGGCTACACCTTC. It yields the protein CASSPPQGFDGYTF. Full variable domain (outside the CDR3, taken from reference TRBV19 and TRBJ1-2): DGGITQSPKYLFRKEGQNVTLSCEQNLNHDAMYWYRQDPGQGLRLIYYSQIVNDFQKGDIAEGYSVSREKKESFPLTVTSAQKNPTAFYLCASSPPQGFDGYTFGSGTRLTVV.

This chain joins TRBV5-6 and TRBJ1-5; tentative D call: TRBD1 (5 bases). Trimming left V 3 bases short and J 5 bases short, with 9 bases between. This CDR3 contains 13 residues. Germline CDR1 and CDR2: SGHDT and YYEEEE. This CDR3 is CASSSGGDQPQHF. CDR3 coding DNA: TGTGCCAGCAGCTCGGGGGGTGATCAGCCCCAGCATTTT. Together with reference TRBV5-6 and TRBJ1-5, the CDR3 gives the full variable domain: DAGVTQSPTHLIKTRGQQVTLRCSPKSGHDTVSWYQQALGQGPQFIFQYYEEEERQRGNFPDRFSGHQFPNYSSELNVNALLLGDSALYLCASSSGGDQPQHFGDGTRLSIL.

The chain couples TRBV27 to TRBJ1-5; the match to TRBD1 covers 9 bases. Germline V gene data show CDR1 as MNHEY and CDR2 as SMNVEV (reference sequence). This CDR3 has 14 amino acids. The V segment lost 5 bases and the J segment 9 bases; nucleotides outside the gene matches: 8. The CDR3 nucleotides read TGTGCCAGCAGTCCCGGGACAGGGAACAGGCCCCAGCATTTT. Translating it yields CASSPGTGNRPQHF.

CDR3 sequence (DNA): TGTGCCTGGAGTGTAAATTGGTCAGGGGACCAAGAGACCCAGTACTTC. Translating gives CAWSVNWSGDQETQYF. This chain joins TRBV30 and TRBJ2-5; a weak D match, TRBD1 (6 bases). The CDR3 has 16 amino acids. Germline CDR1 reads GTSNPN; CDR2 reads SVGIG (reference sequence). Trimming cost V 0 bases and J 0 bases, with 14 bases left between them.

The chain joins TRBV11-3 to TRBJ2-7; maybe TRBD1 (6 bases). The germline V gene has CDR1 SGHNT and CDR2 YENEEA. The ends were cut back, 6 bases at V and 2 bases at J, with 11 bases in the middle. The CDR3 is made up of 13 amino acids. For the CDR3, the DNA is TGTGCCAGCAGTCCGGACAGTCCCTACGAGCAGTACTTC. Amino acid sequence: CASSPDSPYEQYF.

This clone was found once. The rearrangement links TRBV19 to TRBJ1-6; tentative D call: TRBD1 (5 bases). Trimming left V 3 bases short and J 5 bases short, with 17 bases between. The CDR3 is 17 amino acids. CDR1 is LNHDA and CDR2 is SQIVND in the germline V gene (reference sequence). CDR3 sequence: CASSILGDSGNNSPLHF. The CDR3 nucleotides read TGTGCCAGTAGTATTCTTGGAGACAGTGGGAATAATTCACCCCTCCACTTT.

The J gene is TRBJ2-1, the V gene TRBV5-6; 9 bases are a match to TRBD1. This CDR3 is 16 amino acids long. CDR1 and CDR2 from the germline V gene are SGHDT and YYEEEE. With V trimmed by 4 bases and J by 1 base, 6 bases remained unmatched. CDR3 nucleotides: TGTGCCAGCAGCCCGAAGACAGGGGGATCCTACAATGAGCAGTTCTTC. This gives the protein CASSPKTGGSYNEQFF.

The chain employs TRBV7-9 and TRBJ2-4, with no clear D. Trimming cost V 4 bases and J 2 bases, with 15 bases left between them. The CDR3 is 16 residues long. CDR1 SEHNR and CDR2 FQNEAQ come from the germline V gene (reference sequence). The CDR3 is CASSSTAALPKNIQYF. CDR3 in DNA: TGTGCCAGCAGCTCGACCGCGGCATTACCCAAAAACATTCAGTACTTC.

The rearrangement uses TRBV14 and TRBJ1-2; the D gene is possibly TRBD1 (5 bases). CDR1 and CDR2 (germline): SGHDN, FVKESK. V was pared by 0 bases and J by 5 bases, with 7 bases between. The length of the CDR3 is 13 residues. The CDR3: CASSQDGGYGYTF. The CDR3 coding sequence is TGTGCCAGCAGCCAAGACGGGGGATATGGCTACACCTTC.

This clone was found a few times. The genes are TRBV9 and TRBJ2-3; D may be TRBD1 (5 bases). Germline CDR1 reads SGDLS; CDR2 reads YYNGEE. Trimming left V 6 bases short and J 3 bases short, with 17 bases between. This CDR3 is built from 15 residues. CDR3 bases: TGTGCCAGCACCAAACAAGGGGTAAATACAGATACGCAGTATTTT. This translates into CASTKQGVNTDTQYF.

This clone came up once. The rearrangement joins TRBV7-9 to TRBJ1-1, with TRBD1 as a possible D gene (5 bases). The ends were cut back, 4 bases at V and 3 bases at J, with 9 bases in the middle. This CDR3 contains 13 residues. Germline CDR1 and CDR2: SEHNR and FQNEAQ (reference sequence). CDR3 residues: CASSYWGDTEAFF. CDR3 nucleotides: TGTGCCAGCAGCTACTGGGGGGACACTGAAGCTTTCTTT.

The chain links TRBV7-2 to TRBJ2-1, with a tentative D call TRBD1 (5 bases). Trimming stripped 0 bases from V and 10 bases from J, with 10 bases between. CDR1 and CDR2 from the germline V gene are SGHTA and FQGNSA. The CDR3 is made up of 13 amino acids. CDR3 loop: CASSLAAGPEQFF. The DNA for the CDR3 is TGTGCCAGCAGCTTAGCTGCAGGGCCCGAGCAGTTCTTC.

This clone has just a few counts. This chain uses TRBV9 with TRBJ2-2; D unresolved. Per germline, CDR1 SGDLS and CDR2 YYNGEE. V lost 0 bases and J lost 2, with 11 bases in between. This CDR3 contains 16 residues. The CDR3 coding sequence is TGTGCCAGCAGCGTAGGTCCCGGGTTTAACACCGGGGAGCTGTTTTTT. Translation gives CASSVGPGFNTGELFF.

The chain recombines TRBV6-1 with TRBJ1-5; 7 bases match TRBD1. Per the germline V gene, CDR1 is MNHNS and CDR2 is SASEGT. J gave up 6 bases and V 6 bases, and 8 bases lay outside the gene matches. This CDR3 comprises 14 residues. CDR3: CASSPTGSGQPQHF. CDR3 DNA sequence: TGTGCCAGCAGCCCGACAGGGTCGGGTCAGCCCCAGCATTTT.

The chain combines TRBV25-1 with TRBJ2-7; 10 nucleotides match TRBD2. This CDR3 spans 15 amino acids. J lost 3 bases, V lost 2 bases, and 4 bases had no gene match. Germline lookup yields CDR1 MGHDK and CDR2 SYGVNS. CDR3 sequence: CASSEGIAGGYEQYF. The CDR3 DNA reads as TGTGCCAGCAGTGAAGGTATAGCGGGGGGCTACGAGCAGTACTTC.

The chain uses TRBV19 and TRBJ1-1; the D is unclear. CDR1 and CDR2 (germline): LNHDA, SQIVND (reference sequence). V lost 0 bases and J lost 0, with 5 bases in between. The CDR3 is 14 residues long. The CDR3 nucleotides read TGTGCCAGTAGTATAGACAGGTTGAACACTGAAGCTTTCTTT. Translation: CASSIDRLNTEAFF.

This clone appeared a few times. The J gene is TRBJ1-1, the V gene TRBV6-1; D might be TRBD1 (5 bases). Germline lookup yields CDR1 MNHNS and CDR2 SASEGT. Trimming pared 7 bases from V and 1 base from J, leaving 16 bases between. The CDR3 spans 15 residues. The DNA for the CDR3 is TGTGCCAGCACCCAGAGGAGGGGACGGAACACTGAAGCTTTCTTT. As protein: CASTQRRGRNTEAFF.

V and J are TRBV5-6 and TRBJ1-2, with D possibly TRBD1 on 6 matching bases. Trimming took off 6 bases at V and 3 bases at J, with 12 bases between the two ends. The germline V gene has CDR1 SGHDT and CDR2 YYEEEE. The CDR3 length is 13 residues. The DNA for the CDR3 is TGTGCCAGCACGCTTCCAGGGGACTATGGCTACACCTTC. Residues: CASTLPGDYGYTF.

This clone appeared once. V gene TRBV5-6 combines with J gene TRBJ2-5; tentative D call: TRBD1 (6 bases). Deletions cut 0 bases from V and 1 base from J, with 10 bases between. The CDR3 spans 15 residues. In germline, CDR1 is SGHDT, CDR2 YYEEEE. Here the CDR3 reads CASSLETGTQETQYF. The CDR3 DNA follows: TGTGCCAGCAGCTTGGAGACAGGCACCCAAGAGACCCAGTACTTC.

V is TRBV5-4 and J is TRBJ1-1; weak D call: TRBD1 (5 bases). This CDR3 contains 15 residues. CDR1 and CDR2 (germline): SGHNT, YYREEE (reference sequence). Trimming took 1 base from V and 1 from J, leaving 11 bases between them. CDR3 amino acids: CASSLSGGSNTEAFF. The DNA for the CDR3 is TGTGCCAGCAGCTTGAGCGGGGGTTCGAACACTGAAGCTTTCTTT.